The subject of this entry is one T cell receptor beta chain. Its target antigen remains unknown. No qualities accompany the bases; no much larger clone lies one base away. Its CDR3 holds 12 amino acids, cysteine through phenylalanine. CDR3 DNA is the only sequence kept; it has 36 bases, read in frame from the first base. Trimming removed 10 bases from V and 2 bases from J, leaving 9 bases between the germline ends. CDR1 LNHDA and CDR2 SQIVND are derived from the germline V gene (reference sequence). This sample was included in a study of cytomegalovirus exposure and HLA in healthy donors (dated by TCRdb to between 2016 and 2019). In terms of the full investigation: In an earlier analysis of roughly 590 of the donors, approximately 260 Gb of sequence data and 90 million to 120 million unique TCR beta sequences from about 179 million T cells were reported. Around 320 gigabases of sequencing data and approximately 85 million unique TCR sequences were included in an early release covering about 700 HLA-typed donors. Of the roughly 390 genotyped donors, approximately 83% fell in the genetic ancestry cluster associated with self-reported Caucasian donors. The study aimed to test whether signatures of past pathogen exposure could be identified by cataloging public T cell receptors. The study used immunosequencing to profile the T cell repertoires of 600 to 850 subjects and linked those repertoires to cytomegalovirus serostatus. Along with the roughly 610-subject first cohort, a separate validation cohort of over a hundred different subjects was used. To predict cytomegalovirus infection status, the study combined high-throughput TCR immunosequencing, statistical association of individual TCRs with disease status, and machine learning. A later analysis re-analyzed previously published TCR beta repertoires from 550 to 700 donors and added high-resolution HLA genotyping to study TCR occurrence patterns. In the later analysis, no new phenotypic data were used to find candidate immune exposures; instead, reliance was placed on TCR beta sequences and their occurrence across donors. An earlier analysis of several hundred of the donors applied high-throughput TCR beta sequencing to assess whether each TCR beta V gene segment acted as functional or pseudogenic. Donor age, sex, ethnicity and CMV serostatus were compiled alongside the repertoire data. In a later genetic analysis, genome-wide SNP genotypes for about three fifths of the roughly 670 donors were used, and that subset was treated as a discovery cohort. Every repertoire in the discovery cohort had been generated on one and the same sequencing platform. HLA typing covered class I and class II loci at four-digit resolution. The number of typed donors differed by locus: 629-630 for A, B, C, DRB1 and DQB1; 500 to 550 for DQA1; 600 to 610 for DPA1; and about 450 for DPB1. Because of strong linkage in the cohort, roughly five DR-DQ haplotypes were treated as single units for association and clustering. Among almost 400 genotyped donors of the cohort, an average of about 240,000 unique TCR beta nucleotide sequences were sequenced per donor, around a sixth of them non-productive.

Library prep was done by the immunoSEQ multiplex PCR assay. For the multiplex PCR, a mixture combining 60 forward primers for TCR Vbeta segments and 13 reverse primers for TCR Jbeta segments was used. The CDR3 region of rearranged TCR beta genes was amplified from genomic DNA by a multiplex PCR assay. On the Illumina HiSeq System, the amplified TCR beta libraries were sequenced as 87-base-pair reads. Processing in the source paper ran as follows. Across the 670 or so repertoires, a later analysis counted about 81 million unique TCR beta chains, around 10 million of which were shared by at least two donors. Raw reads were error-corrected and collapsed into unique sequences by a nearest-neighbor algorithm in which closely related sequences were merged to remove PCR and sequencing errors. Alignment of CDR3 sequences to IMGT reference sequences was used to assign V, D and J gene segments. For a sequence to be retained, a match of at least six nucleotides to both a V gene segment and a J gene segment was required. A rearrangement counted as productive if the CDR3 had no stop codons and remained in frame with V and J, and every other rearrangement counted as non-productive. CDR3 was defined by IMGT convention, running from the second conserved V-encoded cysteine to the conserved J-encoded phenylalanine. In an earlier analysis of 500 to 650 of the donors, sequences lacking an unambiguous match to a single V gene segment were excluded. An earlier analysis of some 610 of the donors called V segments functional above 56.7% productive rearrangements and segregating when the between-donor standard deviation exceeded 5%. A statistical classification framework was built to diagnose cytomegalovirus status from the catalog of TCR beta chain sequences. V and J gene assignment, in a later analysis, came from comparing TCR nucleotide sequences with IMGT/GENE-DB human TR gene sequences. In a later analysis, CDR3 sequences and most-parsimonious VDJ recombination scenarios were assigned using the TCRdist pipeline. In a later analysis, every TCR beta chain was defined by the combination of its CDR3 amino acid sequence and its V-gene family, and reads without a unique V-gene family were dropped. To address suspected cross-contamination and a sequencing artifact, a later analysis removed roughly 640 highly shared, low-generation-probability nucleotide sequences. A later analysis calculated a clonal expansion index for each public chain from normalized within-repertoire ranks of inferred template counts. Generation probabilities in a later analysis came from a VDJ recombination model fitted to out-of-frame rearrangements, and those results were checked against IGoR. A later analysis scored TCR-TCR, TCR-HLA and TCR-CMV co-occurrence with hypergeometric tests, applying a repertoire-size bias correction to TCR pairs. A later analysis estimated false discovery rates by permuting HLA or CMV assignments 20 times. A later analysis grouped co-occurring TCRs with DBSCAN, adding TCRdist sequence similarity when clustering within HLA-allele-positive subsets. Repertoires with fewer than 30,000 or more than 120,000 public chains were left out of co-occurrence clustering, as were five repertoires with anomalous nucleotide sharing. Sourced from immuneACCESS, this table was stored by TCRdb with only in-frame sequences that have V and J called. A share of the clones is absent; for the studies checked, an unresolved V gene accounts for under half, and the remainder has no known explanation. V, J and clone size are those of that table, while D and trimming were read from the DNA. For this sample there are 200,000 or so clones; about four fifths appear just once. The top ten clonotypes cover 5% to 6% of the sample.

The cohort comprised hundreds of healthy bone marrow donors. At the time of sampling, every cohort member was nominally healthy, though immune exposures that went unrecorded were likely present. The donor tested CMV seropositive and was one of the 289 seropositive cohort members. Each donor provided a peripheral blood sample, and peripheral blood mononuclear cells were used for TCR beta sequencing. The Qiagen DNeasy Blood Extraction Kit was used to extract genomic DNA from the blood cell samples. The study at large found these results: Cytomegalovirus status was reported to be diagnosed by the classifier with high specificity and sensitivity in both the original and validation cohorts. A later analysis found that TCR association rates varied across HLA loci, with DRB1 alleles showing the most associated TCRs and HLA-C alleles the fewest. Correlated functional status among segregating V segments might be attributable to linkage disequilibrium, but an unknown experimental factor could not be ruled out. In the study, 150 to 200 TCR beta chains were listed as associated with cytomegalovirus. Several of the top co-occurrence clusters appeared to be linked to parvovirus B19, influenza, CMV and Epstein-Barr virus, according to a later analysis. In a later genetic analysis, a missense DCLRE1C variant was associated with V-gene and J-gene trimming of TCR beta chains, and the association was replicated in an independent cohort. Compared with the roughly 700-donor mean, donors in an Asian-associated ancestry cluster had fewer N-insertions in productive TCRs, according to a later genetic analysis. In vitro tests confirmed that a few of the cytomegalovirus-associated TCR beta chains recognize cytomegalovirus antigens. A cluster of highly shared sequence variants was judged likely to represent a technical artifact of the sequencing pipeline. The only immune exposure information available for the cohort was CMV serostatus. A later analysis found that HLA-associated TCR beta chains were more clonally expanded and had lower generation probabilities than equally common non-associated chains. An earlier analysis of approximately 530 of the donors showed that most TCR beta V segments appeared in productive rearrangements either about 87% or about 30% of the time, which broadly matched IMGT annotations. Most TCR sequences were seen in very few donors, while some public TCRs were found in many individuals. A later analysis found that most CMV-associated TCR beta chains appeared HLA-restricted, with HLA associations seemingly driven largely by CMV exposure. At a false discovery rate of 0.05, a later analysis linked about 16,000 TCR beta sequences to specific HLA alleles. The authors suggested that the approach could potentially be extended to other disease states and immunological phenotypes. The earlier analysis of 587 of the donors excluded some 16 rarely observed V segments, including chromosome 9 orphons, because counts were too low. Some IMGT-functional V segments, including TRBV6-2 and TRBV6-3, could not be distinguished by the 87-base-pair reads and were therefore excluded. Presence/absence analyses assumed roughly uniform sequencing depth across donors, an assumption that may not hold. A further reported finding was that TCR beta sequences accurately predicted the HLA-A and HLA-B alleles for most subjects in the first cohort. Because some donors lacked HLA typing at each locus, the association tests relied only on the typed subset. Strong co-occurrence of HLA alleles, especially DR and DQ, made assigning TCR associations to individual alleles difficult. In this cohort, only TCR beta chains were sequenced, and detectable features were limited by the absence of alpha or paired-chain data.

What was sequenced was PBMCs. The TCR was taken from a woman aged 25 to 39 in good health and CMV-seropositive. In this chain, TRBV19 is recombined with TRBJ1-3, with the D gene call left open. This receptor has the CDR3 CATREAGNTIYF. The DNA is as follows: TGTGCCACTAGGGAGGCTGGAAACACCATATATTTT.